These 21 T cell receptor beta chains share one sample of origin, sequenced in a study of CD8 T cells in Susac syndrome. cDNA came from approximately 0.5 to 1 ug RNA primed by random hexamers. TCRdb ran MiXCR on the immunoSEQ multiplex PCR reads and lists one entry per CDR3 protein. The sample carries some 180,000 distinct CDR3 sequences, approximately 93% recorded once. The sample was CD4+ T cells from PBMCs. Every receptor here comes from a human donor in good health.

The V gene is TRBV30, the J gene TRBJ2-1; a weak D match, TRBD1 (6 bases). V lost 2 bases and J lost 9, with 11 bases in between. The germline gives CDR1 GTSNPN, CDR2 SVGIG (reference sequence). CDR3 length: 12 amino acids. The CDR3: CAWSSTGSEQFF. In DNA form, the CDR3 reads TGTGCCTGGAGTTCCACAGGGAGTGAGCAGTTCTTC.

CDR3 sequence (DNA): TGTGCCAGCAGCTTAGTTGGGACTTCCTCTGGAAACACCATATATTTT. Residues: CASSLVGTSSGNTIYF. The chain carries TRBV7-2 and TRBJ1-3; a weak D match, TRBD1 (5 bases). The CDR3 covers 16 residues. V lost 1 base to trimming and J lost 0 bases, with 10 bases between them. Germline V gives CDR1 SGHTA, CDR2 FQGNSA. Filled out from reference TRBV7-2 and TRBJ1-3, the complete variable domain reads GAGVSQSPSNKVTEKGKDVELRCDPISGHTALYWYRQSLGQGLEFLIYFQGNSAPDKSGLPSDRFSAERTGGSVSTLTIQRTQQEDSAVYLCASSLVGTSSGNTIYFGEGSWLTVV.

V and J are TRBV29-1 and TRBJ1-2, with a possible D match to TRBD1 (6 bases). This CDR3 has 14 residues. Germline CDR1 reads SQVTM; CDR2 reads ANQGSEA. The ends were cut back, 4 bases at V and 1 base at J, with 13 bases in the middle. CDR3 residues: CSVVRRTDNYGYTF. CDR3 sequence (DNA): TGCAGCGTTGTACGGCGGACAGATAACTATGGCTACACCTTC.

This clonotype occurred a few times. The rearrangement links TRBV20-1 to TRBJ2-5; 7 bases are a match to TRBD1. CDR3 size: 14 residues. Losses at the gene ends were 0 bases for V and 5 bases for J; bases not matched to a gene: 6. Germline CDR1 reads DFQATT; CDR2 reads SNEGSKA (reference sequence). CDR3 amino acids: CSAREHRGGETQYF. As DNA, the CDR3 is TGCAGTGCTAGAGAACACAGGGGTGGGGAGACCCAGTACTTC.

This chain uses TRBV3-1 with TRBJ1-1; D may be TRBD1 (5 bases). Germline CDR1 is LGHDT and CDR2 is YNNKEL (reference sequence). The CDR3 runs 13 residues. Deletions cut 0 bases from V and 10 bases from J, with 12 bases between. This chain's CDR3 is CASSQDFGGVAFF. CDR3 DNA: TGTGCCAGCAGCCAAGATTTTGGGGGTGTAGCTTTCTTT. The full variable domain, in which reference TRBV3-1 and TRBJ1-1 provide the parts outside the CDR3, is DTAVSQTPKYLVTQMGNDKSIKCEQNLGHDTMYWYKQDSKKFLKIMFSYNNKELIINETVPNRFSPKSPDKAHLNLHINSLELGDSAVYFCASSQDFGGVAFFGQGTRLTVV.

The rearrangement uses TRBV28 and TRBJ1-1, with TRBD1 matching 7 bases. CDR3 size: 15 residues. The germline V gene encodes CDR1 MDHEN and CDR2 SYDVKM. V lost 6 bases, J lost 6 bases, and 13 bases stayed unmatched. CDR3 sequence: CASRPPGTVNPEAFF. The CDR3, as DNA: TGTGCCAGCAGGCCCCCCGGGACAGTTAATCCTGAAGCTTTCTTT. The full variable domain, with the rest looked up from reference TRBV28 and TRBJ1-1, is DVKVTQSSRYLVKRTGEKVFLECVQDMDHENMFWYRQDPGLGLRLIYFSYDVKMKEKGDIPEGYSVSREKKERFSLILESASTNQTSMYLCASRPPGTVNPEAFFGQGTRLTVV.

V usage is TRBV7-2 and J usage is TRBJ1-4, with a tentative D call TRBD1 (5 bases). Trimming removed 1 base at V and 7 bases at J, with 10 bases between. Per the germline V gene, CDR1 is SGHTA and CDR2 is FQGNSA. The CDR3 has 14 amino acids. The CDR3 bases are TGTGCCAGCAGCTTAGTTCGGGGCCCTGAAAAACTGTTTTTT. It is translated as CASSLVRGPEKLFF.

The chain links TRBV6-2 or TRBV6-3 to TRBJ2-7; D remains unclear. This CDR3 has 14 amino acids. Trimming pared 10 bases from V and 0 bases from J, leaving 16 bases between. Germline CDR1 MNHEY, CDR2 SVGEGT. The chain's CDR3 is CATSKRTSSYEQYV. CDR3 DNA sequence: TGTGCCACCTCAAAGAGGACCAGCTCCTACGAGCAGTACGTC.

This clonotype has a single count. The chain recombines TRBV24-1 with TRBJ2-3; possibly TRBD2 for D (5 bases). With 6 bases removed from V and 1 base from J, the gap between germline ends came to 7 bases. The CDR3 is made up of 13 amino acids. Germline CDR1 KGHDR, CDR2 SFDVKD. CDR3 nucleotides: TGTGCCACCAGTCGAGCGGGCACAGATACGCAGTATTTT. Its translation: CATSRAGTDTQYF.

The V gene is TRBV6-1, the J gene TRBJ2-7; D possibly uses TRBD1 or TRBD2 (6 bases each). This CDR3 has 14 residues. Trimming cost V 8 bases and J 0 bases, with 14 bases left between them. From germline, CDR1 is MNHNS and CDR2 SASEGT. The CDR3 coding sequence is TGTGCCAGCTTGAACTGGGGGGCCTCCTACGAGCAGTACTTC. It codes for CASLNWGASYEQYF.

V and J are TRBV20-1 and TRBJ1-3, with TRBD1 matching over 8 bases. This CDR3 spans 11 amino acids. Germline V CDR1 and CDR2: DFQATT, SNEGSKA (reference sequence). V lost 7 bases and J lost 8; bases outside the gene matches: 4. CDR3 region: CSGKQGDTIYF. The CDR3 DNA follows: TGCAGTGGAAAACAGGGGGACACCATATATTTT.

This clonotype is a singleton in its sample. This sequence joins TRBV6-1 and TRBJ1-5; TRBD1 aligns across 9 bases. The length of the CDR3 is 17 residues. Germline lookup yields CDR1 MNHNS and CDR2 SASEGT. The trim removed 8 bases at V and 2 bases at J, leaving 13 bases unmatched. The CDR3 DNA sequence: TGTGCCAGCTCGCAGGGGACAGGGACTTTTGGCAATCAGCCCCAGCATTTT. It specifies CASSQGTGTFGNQPQHF.

This clonotype occurred once. The chain is built from TRBV4-2 and TRBJ1-5; D is perhaps TRBD1 (5 bases). Germline V gives CDR1 LGHNA, CDR2 YNFKEQ. Trimming took 0 bases from V and 4 from J, leaving 10 bases between them. The CDR3 has 15 residues. For the CDR3, the DNA is TGTGCCAGCAGCCAAGAGAACCAGGGAAATCAGCCCCAGCATTTT. It is translated as CASSQENQGNQPQHF.

V usage is TRBV3-1 and J usage is TRBJ2-7; D gene uncertain. Per germline, CDR1 LGHDT and CDR2 YNNKEL (reference sequence). V lost 0 bases and J 4 bases, leaving 4 bases between the germline ends. The CDR3 has 12 amino acids. DNA of the CDR3: TGTGCCAGCAGCCAAGACGGGTACGAGCAGTACTTC. This encodes CASSQDGYEQYF.

V and J are TRBV20-1 and TRBJ1-2; D might be TRBD1 (5 bases). This CDR3 has 12 amino acids. Between the trimmed V and J ends, which lost 6 bases and 1 base, there was a span of 9 bases. The germline V gene encodes CDR1 DFQATT and CDR2 SNEGSKA (reference sequence). This chain's CDR3 is CSAPTVNYGYTF. The CDR3, as DNA: TGCAGTGCACCGACAGTTAACTATGGCTACACCTTC.

The chain uses TRBV20-1 and TRBJ1-5, with no clear D. Between the trimmed V and J ends, which lost 3 bases and 2 bases, there was a span of 8 bases. Germline values: CDR1 DFQATT, CDR2 SNEGSKA (reference sequence). This CDR3 comprises 13 residues. This chain's CDR3 is CSASPGGNQPQHF. The CDR3 region has the DNA TGCAGTGCTAGCCCTGGGGGCAATCAGCCCCAGCATTTT.

The gene calls are TRBV28 and TRBJ1-1, with 7 bases matching TRBD1. Germline CDR1 MDHEN, CDR2 SYDVKM. V was pared by 8 bases and J by 0 bases, with 9 bases of the junction left unmatched. CDR3 length equals 15 residues. The CDR3 reads CASHATGMVNTEAFF. DNA for the CDR3: TGTGCCAGCCACGCGACAGGGATGGTGAACACTGAAGCTTTCTTT.

This chain connects TRBV7-2 to TRBJ1-2; 9 nucleotides line up with TRBD1. V shed 5 bases and J 4 bases; nucleotides not matched to a gene: 5. Germline-derived CDR1 and CDR2 are SGHTA and FQGNSA. The CDR3 length is 14 residues. CDR3: CASSPLTGGYGYTF. The CDR3 DNA reads TGTGCCAGCAGCCCCCTGACAGGGGGCTATGGCTACACCTTC.

This sequence joins TRBV6-6 and TRBJ1-4, with D hard to call. Between the trimmed V and J ends, which lost 6 bases and 8 bases, there was a span of 16 bases. The CDR3 extends over 14 amino acids. Germline CDR1 and CDR2: MNHNY and SVGAGI (reference sequence). In DNA, the CDR3 is TGTGCCAGCAGCCCTATTGGGATCGTCGAAAAACTGTTTTTT. Translated, it gives CASSPIGIVEKLFF.

The DNA for the CDR3 is TGTGCCAGCAGCTTAGAGGGGGCGAGGACTGAAGCTTTCTTT. Translating it yields CASSLEGARTEAFF. This chain uses TRBV11-3 with TRBJ1-1; TRBD1 might be the D (6 bases). This CDR3 contains 14 residues. CDR1 and CDR2 from the germline V gene are SGHNT and YENEEA. Trimming pared 0 bases from V and 5 bases from J, leaving 10 bases between.

The chain has TRBV15 and TRBJ2-7, with D possibly being TRBD1 or TRBD2 (5 bases each). V lost 8 bases and J lost 0, with 11 bases in between. The germline V gene encodes CDR1 LNHNV and CDR2 YYDKDF (reference sequence). This CDR3 spans 13 amino acids. The CDR3 DNA reads TGTGCCACCTCTAGAGGGACCTCCTACGAGCAGTACTTC. The encoded protein is CATSRGTSYEQYF.